The rows below give T cell receptor beta chains drawn from one sample of a study of T-cell memory formation after mild COVID-19. One entry per CDR3 protein results from TCRdb running MiXCR on the 5' RACE reads. This sample has fewer than 150,000 distinct CDR3 sequences, with approximately 6.3% found just once. Sequenced material: PBMCs or a T cell subset sorted from them (not recorded which). These receptors were taken from an adult woman who had mild COVID-19 (a few samples of this study predate the infection). Cell type and time point are not known. Both conserved end residues are trimmed from each CDR3. The order of the fields is J gene, V gene, CDR3 protein.

>TRBJ1-1|TRBV5-1
ASSLYTGNTEAF
>TRBJ2-7|TRBV6-1
ASSSLRIIS
>TRBJ2-1|TRBV4-3
ASSQGRLNEQF
>TRBJ2-3|TRBV12-3/TRBV12-4
ASSVRGGRDTQY
>TRBJ2-7|TRBV5-1
ASSLGQASYEQY
>TRBJ2-1|TRBV29-1
SVEEGGGVEQF
>TRBJ2-5|TRBV2
ASSLEARETQY
>TRBJ2-1|TRBV7-9
ASSLALGTGGENEQF
>TRBJ2-6|TRBV7-3
ASSSQMSGANVLT
>TRBJ2-7|TRBV29-1
SAGQGSSYEQY
>TRBJ2-3|TRBV24-1
ATSDLRGPSTDTQY
>TRBJ2-1|TRBV12-3/TRBV12-4
ASSIATLNNEQF
>TRBJ2-5|TRBV20-1
SASILEGVETQY
>TRBJ2-1|TRBV29-1
SVEDPRVGVHEQF
>TRBJ2-2|TRBV3-1
ASSQERLANTGELF
>TRBJ2-7|TRBV29-1
SVERGGSYEQY
>TRBJ1-2|TRBV6-5
ASRKDRAYGYT
>TRBJ2-1|TRBV24-1
ATSDPAGEWYNEQF
>TRBJ2-2|TRBV7-2
ASSPKKNTGELF
>TRBJ2-2|TRBV19
ASIPGTWGTGELF
>TRBJ2-5|TRBV14
ASSYTLHETQY
>TRBJ2-2|TRBV5-1
ASSSGLADTGELF
>TRBJ2-5|TRBV7-9
ASSPGLAGMGQETQY
>TRBJ1-2|TRBV5-1
ASSLGDNSYYGYT
>TRBJ2-3|TRBV20-1
SARGLAAGLISSTDTQY
>TRBJ2-7|TRBV30
AWSVLGAMQY
>TRBJ2-3|TRBV18
ASSPVTREDTQY
>TRBJ2-5|TRBV6-2/TRBV6-3
ATWDRRFQETQY
>TRBJ1-4|TRBV2
ASRNRGLERTNEKLF
>TRBJ2-4|TRBV29-1
SVGAGGTGGLDIQY
>TRBJ2-7|TRBV5-1
ASSAGTAAYEQY
>TRBJ2-3|TRBV7-9
ASSDAGLAGFTDTQY
>TRBJ2-7|TRBV6-5
ASSYSPPGASGTGEQY
>TRBJ1-1|TRBV12-3/TRBV12-4
ASSSPKGGAYTEAF
>TRBJ2-7|TRBV12-3/TRBV12-4
ASTLRRGSYEQY
>TRBJ2-3|TRBV6-2/TRBV6-3
ASSYNGIADTQY
>TRBJ2-1|TRBV18
ASSGGPSYNEQF
>TRBJ1-5|TRBV11-2
ASSLDPGGLQH
>TRBJ2-7|TRBV9
ASSGQREGLGEQY
>TRBJ1-6|TRBV15
ATSRDFGTGAPLH
>TRBJ1-1|TRBV20-1
SATNKDTEAF
>TRBJ2-1|TRBV24-1
ATSDLTSGDLPVGKF
>TRBJ1-2|TRBV12-3/TRBV12-4
ASRPSGGGNYGYT
>TRBJ2-1|TRBV5-5
ASSFLAGGPGEQF
>TRBJ2-3|TRBV5-8
ASSLAGVGTDTQY
>TRBJ2-3|TRBV7-9
ASSSPERQGANTQY
>TRBJ1-1|TRBV11-2
ASSRELRGTEAF
>TRBJ2-1|TRBV11-2
ASSLSLGREQF
>TRBJ2-4|TRBV3-1
ASSPHGGKNIQY
>TRBJ2-7|TRBV5-1
ASQNRDRGRSYEQY